The 21 T cell receptor beta chains reported below all come from one sample, sequenced in a study of cytomegalovirus exposure and HLA in healthy donors. This PCR relied on a set of 60 Vbeta primers and 13 Jbeta primers. Method: immunoSEQ multiplex PCR; TCRdb's copy keeps in-frame clones and lacks some. This table has about 190,000 clones, 80% to 90% appearing once. The source material was PBMCs. The source of these receptors is a man aged 25 to 40 in good health and CMV-seronegative.

The genes are TRBV5-1 and TRBJ1-4; D gene uncertain. Trimming took off 0 bases at V and 6 bases at J, with 9 bases between the two ends. Germline V lookup: CDR1 SGHRS, CDR2 YFSETQ. The CDR3 runs 14 residues. The CDR3 protein is CASSLGQVYEKLFF. The CDR3 bases are TGCGCCAGCAGCTTGGGACAAGTCTATGAAAAACTGTTTTTT.

The chain is built from TRBV5-4 and TRBJ2-7; 7 nucleotides agree with TRBD2. CDR1 is SGHNT and CDR2 is YYREEE in the germline V gene (reference sequence). Trimming took 4 bases from V and 1 from J; bases not matched to a gene: 8. The CDR3 has 15 residues. CDR3 DNA: TGTGCCAGCAGCCCCGGACTAGACGGTTCCTACGAGCAGTACTTC. Translated, it gives CASSPGLDGSYEQYF. The variable domain in full, with the rest retrieved from reference TRBV5-4 and TRBJ2-7, is ETGVTQSPTHLIKTRGQQVTLRCSSQSGHNTVSWYQQALGQGPQFIFQYYREEENGRGNFPPRFSGLQFPNYSSELNVNALELDDSALYLCASSPGLDGSYEQYFGPGTRLTVT.

V and J are TRBV7-9 and TRBJ2-6, with 7 bases fitting TRBD1. CDR1 is SEHNR and CDR2 is FQNEAQ in the germline V gene (reference sequence). V gave up 5 bases and J gave up 0 bases; unmatched junction bases: 4. The CDR3 runs to 16 residues. The CDR3 bases are TGTGCCAGCAGCCTGGGACAGACCTCTGGGGCCAACGTCCTGACTTTC. It specifies CASSLGQTSGANVLTF. Full variable domain (missing parts from reference TRBV7-9 and TRBJ2-6): DTGVSQNPRHKITKRGQNVTFRCDPISEHNRLYWYRQTLGQGPEFLTYFQNEAQLEKSRLLSDRFSAERPKGSFSTLEIQRTEQGDSAMYLCASSLGQTSGANVLTFGAGSRLTVL.

The rearrangement uses TRBV16 and TRBJ1-5; TRBD1 matches 7 bases. The CDR3 is made up of 15 amino acids. The germline CDR1 and CDR2 sequences are KGHSY and FQNENV. V shed 0 bases and J 4 bases; nucleotides not matched to a gene: 3. The CDR3 DNA follows: TGTGCCAGCAGCCAATCCCCGGGACAGAATCAGCCCCAGCATTTT. Protein: CASSQSPGQNQPQHF.

CDR3 DNA sequence: TGTGCCAGCAGCTGGAGGACAGCATCTGGAAACACCATATATTTT. Translating it yields CASSWRTASGNTIYF. The chain carries TRBV5-6 and TRBJ1-3; D may be TRBD1 (6 bases). Germline V gene data show CDR1 as SGHDT and CDR2 as YYEEEE. V lost 3 bases and J 1 base, leaving 11 bases between the germline ends. This CDR3 region has 15 residues.

The chain couples TRBV7-8 to TRBJ1-1; TRBD1 matches at 7 bases. Germline CDR1 and CDR2: SGHVS and FQNEAQ. J was trimmed by 1 base and V by 5 bases; bases with no gene match: 7. This CDR3 has 15 residues. The CDR3 bases are TGTGCCAGCAGCGGGGGGACAGCCCAGAACACTGAAGCTTTCTTT. It encodes CASSGGTAQNTEAFF.

The V gene is TRBV19, the J gene TRBJ2-1; 9 nucleotides line up with TRBD1. Germline V gene sequence: CDR1 LNHDA, CDR2 SQIVND (reference sequence). The V gene end was trimmed by 5 bases and the J gene end by 1 base; junction bases not matched to a gene: 3. The CDR3 loop spans 15 amino acids. CDR3 region: CASSSDRGSYNEQFF. Written as DNA, the CDR3 is TGTGCCAGTAGTTCCGACAGGGGGTCCTACAATGAGCAGTTCTTC.

Remarks on this clone: Its ends do not fully match the called genes, so a read error is possible. The sample holds other DNA sequences that translate to the same CDR3. This rearrangement joins TRBV5-4 to TRBJ1-1, with D possibly TRBD1 on 5 matching bases. Germline CDR1 and CDR2: SGHNT and YYREEE (reference sequence). This CDR3 has 15 residues. The CDR3 is CASSLIQGVNTEAFF. In DNA form, the CDR3 reads TGTGCCAGCAGCTTGATCCAGGGTGTGAATACTGAAGCTTTCTTT.

The V and J genes are TRBV6-5 and TRBJ2-3; D not resolved. The CDR3 is made up of 12 amino acids. With 4 bases removed from V and 6 bases from J, the gap between germline ends came to 8 bases. CDR1 MNHEY and CDR2 SVGAGI come from the germline V gene. As DNA, the CDR3 is TGTGCCAGCAGTTCCCCGAGTGATACGCAGTATTTT. It specifies CASSSPSDTQYF.

This sequence joins TRBV29-1 and TRBJ2-1; possible D gene TRBD1, 6 bases. The CDR3 consists of 11 residues. Trimming removed 4 bases from V and 7 bases from J, with 8 bases in between. CDR1 is SQVTM, CDR2 ANQGSEA, per germline. The CDR3: CSVGRGNEQFF. CDR3 bases: TGCAGCGTTGGAAGGGGGAATGAGCAGTTCTTC.

The V and J genes are TRBV5-1 and TRBJ2-1; D is unresolved. V was pared by 0 bases and J by 5 bases, with 15 bases between. The length of the CDR3 is 16 residues. Germline-derived CDR1 and CDR2 are SGHRS and YFSETQ. Here the CDR3 reads CASSLGQNRVNNEQFF. For the CDR3, the DNA is TGCGCCAGCAGCTTGGGGCAGAACAGAGTAAACAATGAGCAGTTCTTC.

The chain employs TRBV7-2 and TRBJ2-3, with 7 bases that match TRBD2. This CDR3 spans 16 amino acids. In germline, CDR1 is SGHTA, CDR2 FQGNSA. J lost 6 bases, V lost 2 bases, and 11 bases had no gene match. The CDR3: CASSLSGASLGDTQYF. CDR3 nucleotides: TGTGCCAGCAGCTTAAGCGGGGCCTCACTCGGGGATACGCAGTATTTT. Full variable domain (missing parts from reference TRBV7-2 and TRBJ2-3): GAGVSQSPSNKVTEKGKDVELRCDPISGHTALYWYRQSLGQGLEFLIYFQGNSAPDKSGLPSDRFSAERTGGSVSTLTIQRTQQEDSAVYLCASSLSGASLGDTQYFGPGTRLTVL.

This clone was observed a few times. The genes are TRBV20-1 and TRBJ2-5; unclear D gene. The V and J ends lost 6 bases and 5 bases respectively, with 10 bases between them. The V gene's germline CDR1 is DFQATT and CDR2 SNEGSKA (reference sequence). This CDR3 is 11 amino acids long. CDR3 residues: CSARLRETQYF. CDR3 nucleotides: TGCAGTGCGAGGTTACGGGAGACCCAGTACTTC.

The genes are TRBV29-1 and TRBJ1-2; maybe TRBD1 (6 bases). Germline V gene data show CDR1 as SQVTM and CDR2 as ANQGSEA. The CDR3 length is 13 residues. V gave up 7 bases and J gave up 4 bases, with 16 bases separating them. CDR3 protein: CSGQGSDSYGYTF. CDR3 bases: TGCAGCGGTCAGGGGTCCGACAGCTATGGCTACACCTTC. Looking up the rest from reference TRBV29-1 and TRBJ1-2 gives the full variable domain: SAVISQKPSRDICQRGTSLTIQCQVDSQVTMMFWYRQQPGQSLTLIATANQGSEATYESGFVIDKFPISRPNLTFSTLTVSNMSPEDSSIYLCSGQGSDSYGYTFGSGTRLTVV.

This chain connects TRBV15 to TRBJ2-1; 7 bases are shared with TRBD2. The junction had 15 bases not matched to a gene; V was cut back by 6 bases and J by 7 bases. Per the germline V gene, CDR1 is LNHNV and CDR2 is YYDKDF (reference sequence). The CDR3 is 16 residues long. The CDR3 region is CATRSRWVSGENEQFF. The CDR3 DNA is TGTGCCACCAGGTCAAGGTGGGTGAGCGGGGAGAATGAGCAGTTCTTC.

The rearrangement joins TRBV6-1 to TRBJ2-7, with D perhaps TRBD2 (6 bases). This CDR3 comprises 14 residues. Trimming removed 3 bases at V and 3 bases at J, with 12 bases between. Germline CDR1 reads MNHNS; CDR2 reads SASEGT. The CDR3 region is CASSEGGEGYEQYF. The DNA for the CDR3 is TGTGCCAGCAGTGAGGGGGGTGAGGGCTACGAGCAGTACTTC.

The genes are TRBV6-5 and TRBJ2-1; tentatively, D is TRBD2 (6 bases). The CDR3 contains 12 residues. Germline V gene data show CDR1 as MNHEY and CDR2 as SVGAGI. Trimming shortened V by 8 bases and J by 6 bases, and 11 bases separated the two germline ends. The CDR3 sequence: CASGRQINEQFF. The CDR3 bases are TGTGCCAGCGGGAGGCAGATCAATGAGCAGTTCTTC.

The chain links TRBV7-2 to TRBJ2-5; the match to TRBD2 covers 7 bases. Germline V lookup: CDR1 SGHTA, CDR2 FQGNSA. The CDR3 covers 14 residues. Trimming cost V 5 bases and J 0 bases; bases outside gene matches: 3. The CDR3 loop is CASSVGLHQETQYF. CDR3 DNA: TGTGCCAGCAGCGTGGGACTACACCAAGAGACCCAGTACTTC.

V gene TRBV5-1 combines with J gene TRBJ1-1, with unresolved D. Germline CDR1 SGHRS, CDR2 YFSETQ. There are 14 residues in the CDR3. Trimming shortened V by 0 bases and J by 5 bases, and 11 bases separated the two germline ends. The CDR3 is CASSLVPGRTEAFF. CDR3 bases: TGCGCCAGCAGCTTGGTCCCGGGGAGGACTGAAGCTTTCTTT.

The CDR3 reads CASSSYRVESGELFF. The CDR3 bases are TGTGCCAGCAGTTCTTACAGGGTTGAGTCCGGGGAGCTGTTTTTT. The chain is built from TRBV6-5 and TRBJ2-2, with a weak D call TRBD1 (6 bases). Germline V gene sequence: CDR1 MNHEY, CDR2 SVGAGI. Trimming left V 4 bases short and J 6 bases short, with 15 bases between. This CDR3 has 15 amino acids.

This chain connects TRBV28 to TRBJ2-7, with D possibly matching TRBD1 (5 bases). Deletions cut 10 bases from V and 2 bases from J, with 18 bases between. Germline values: CDR1 MDHEN, CDR2 SYDVKM. This CDR3 has 14 amino acids. CDR3 residues: CAIRQSLSPYEQYF. The DNA of the CDR3 is TGTGCCATCCGACAGAGCCTTTCCCCCTACGAGCAGTACTTC.